This T cell receptor beta chain was captured by sequencing in a study of cytomegalovirus exposure and HLA in healthy donors. In the PCR, 60 Vbeta and 13 Jbeta primers were used. Assay used: immunoSEQ multiplex PCR; TCRdb lists only in-frame clones, some missing. The sample includes fewer than 50,000 clones. General study points: Solely CMV serostatus was available to characterize immune exposure.

Concerning this clone itself: Its matching antigen is unknown.

Sequencing used PBMCs. The sequence came from a male donor in good health and CMV-seronegative.

The CDR3 loop reads CATRDSNTGELFF. The CDR3, as DNA: TGTGCCACTCGGGACTCTAACACCGGGGAGCTGTTTTTT. The chain links TRBV10-3 to TRBJ2-2; the D gene is possibly TRBD2 (6 bases). Germline V gives CDR1 ENHRY, CDR2 SYGVKD. This CDR3 is built from 13 residues. V was shortened by 10 bases and J by 2 bases, with 11 bases between the two germline ends.